This TCR beta chain was sequenced for a study of beta chain features in type 1 diabetes listed by TCRdb under 2018. Study-level background: No differences in mean age, gender distribution, total cell number or subset yield were found between patients and healthy donors. Across all samples, approximately 98,000,000 sorted cells were examined, and cell number per subset correlated strongly with RNA yield. The study compared the TCRB repertoires of sorted circulating CD4+ T cell subsets in recently diagnosed type 1 diabetes patients with those in matched healthy donors. Regulatory and stem cell-like memory subsets were obtained from only 8 patients and roughly 8 healthy donors, while naive and central memory subsets were obtained from all 30 or so donors. Beyond this particular receptor, the publication reports: The naive, central memory and regulatory TCRB repertoires appeared to resemble one another more closely among patients than among healthy donors. Because cDNA was sequenced instead of genomic DNA, activated cells with high expression could be over-represented, although the groups did not differ in activation or CD3 levels. A moderate but significant shortening of TCRB CDR3 length was observed in type 1 diabetes patients in all four CD4+ subsets. Patients with type 1 diabetes made fewer insertions and deleted more nucleotides at VDJ recombination sites, implying thymic rearrangement abnormalities. Only small numbers of individuals were included in the HLA sub-analyses, which left unresolved whether HLA type had any influence on TCRB rearrangement. PCR may preferentially amplify shorter templates, but because patient and control samples were amplified and corrected together, any resulting skew would affect both groups equally.

The entire isolated RNA was reverse transcribed using the High Capacity cDNA Reverse Transcription Kit, and thus expressed TCRB transcripts were sequenced. Naive, central memory and regulatory T cell samples underwent deep immunoSEQ sequencing, averaging approximately 3.5 million total reads per sample. Sorted cells were lysed in RLT buffer and RNA was extracted with DNase-treated RNeasy Micro or Mini kits, depending on cell number. To prevent cross-contamination, every cell subset was processed on its own, while patient and healthy donor samples were processed together. The immunoSEQ multiplex PCR was used to amplify TCRB sequences from cDNA, yielding 87-bp fragments that span the CDR3 region. Sequencing of the amplicons was done on the Illumina HiSeq platform. The paper's processing steps were these. PCR bias was computationally corrected using synthetic template baselines, reads within Hamming distance 2 were collapsed, and singletons that could not be merged were discarded. Reads were aligned against IMGT so that V, D and J genes, CDR3 length and insertions or deletions at six rearrangement sites could be assigned. Within each subset, clonotype counts were normalized to sorted cell number, and only after that were true diversity and Gini coefficients computed with the tcR R package. Repertoire sharing was quantified using the overlap coefficient calculated on TCRB nucleotide sequences. Out-of-frame TCRB sequences from naive cells were analyzed as a proxy for the pre-selection repertoire. As stored in TCRdb, this immuneACCESS dataset retains in-frame rearrangements with V and J assigned. A fraction of the clones does not appear; measured against another copy, unresolved V genes explain less than half of the discrepancy, and the remainder lacks a known reason. V and J calls and clone size are copied from that table; D and trimming were computed from the DNA. The sample data list some 900,000 clones, and roughly 15% of these were observed just once. The ten largest account for around 0.02% of the sample.

Each donor gave one peripheral blood draw, roughly 110 mL on average, collected into heparinised tubes. Naive, central memory, regulatory and stem cell-like memory CD4+ T cells were sorted on a BD FACSAria II using a panel including CD45RO, CCR7, CD25, CD127, CD95 and CD27. Purity was above 95% for every sorted population. PBMCs were separated immediately by Lymphoprep density gradient centrifugation and were stained directly, without being cultured. So that batch effects would be minimized, each experiment stained and sorted samples in pairs, pairing one healthy donor with one patient. For this clone: No cognate antigen has been identified for it. No much larger clone is present one base from it, and per-base qualities are unavailable.

Trimming leaves V shorter by 7 bases and J shorter by 0 bases, with the junction holding 8 bases beyond the gene matches. Sequences SEHNR (CDR1) and FQNEAQ (CDR2) are obtained from the germline V gene (reference sequence). CDR3 length: 17 amino acids, cysteine to phenylalanine. Here the CDR3 DNA is all that survives: 51 bases in frame from base 1. The sequence came from a woman under 30 in good health. Sequenced sample: naive CD4+ T cells from blood. Sample cell subset or site, as interpreted from the label and publication: true naive CD4+ T cells. The rearrangement combines TRBV7-9 with TRBJ2-6; a stretch of 8 junction bases matches TRBD1. The nucleotide sequence reads TGTGCCAGCAAACAAGGGACAGGTTCCTCTGGGGCCAACGTCCTGACTTTC. Translated, this is CASKQGTGSSGANVLTF.